Sequencing of this T cell receptor beta chain was carried out in a study of T cell responses to AZD1222 COVID-19 vaccine (dated by TCRdb to about 2021). For the wider study: Because spike-specific TCR depth and breadth did not differ between the two schedules, AZD1222 recipients who got a second dose at roughly 4 weeks were pooled with those who got a second dose at roughly 12 weeks. Enrollment into the trials was organized by age into subgroups of 18-55, 56-69 and 70-plus years, and those subgroups contained roughly 140, 27 and 60 TCR-sequenced participants, respectively. A total of more than 230 trial participants underwent TCR sequencing, of whom about 210 had received two doses of AZD1222 and 26 had received two doses of the MenACWY control vaccine. What the study reported, not specific to this receptor: Because no day 14 peak-response samples were available, repertoires were characterized only after the peak T cell response. A significant rise in spike-specific TCR breadth and depth was observed after two AZD1222 doses relative to day 0 and relative to MenACWY recipients. In the small 56-69-year group, the increase in depth fell short of significance, most likely because of low power. Conclusions about previously exposed vaccinees are limited, since just five or six AZD1222 recipients were seropositive for SARS-CoV-2 at baseline. The whole spike protein was spanned by vaccine-associated CD4 TCRs, and dominant responses were seen in regions 160-218 and 743-854. Reportedly, almost half of the unique spike-specific TCRs recognized epitopes lying outside the regions that are mutated in the B.1.351 and B.1.1.7 variants. Most participants were white British and females outnumbered males, and the authors suggested that clonal diversity may have been underestimated.

The CDR3 regions of human TCRbeta chains were analyzed by immunosequencing. The paper's processing steps were these. TCRs in the repertoires were compared against a reference library of SARS-CoV-2-specific TCRs that had been generated with the MIRA antigen-specificity platform. Breadth was defined as the fraction of unique TCRs that were SARS-CoV-2-associated, and depth was defined as the fraction of total T cells that were SARS-CoV-2-associated. Using the MIRA data, every spike-specific TCR was mapped to the spike region that the TCR reacted to and assigned to either a CD4 or a CD8 class. Log10-transformed breadth and depth values were compared by one-way ANOVA with Sidak's multiple comparisons tests. In its TCRdb copy, this immuneACCESS table keeps in-frame sequences only and misses some clones. Where compared with another copy, unresolved V genes explain less than half of these, and the others have no known cause. V and J calls and clone size are copied from that table; D and trimming were computed from the DNA. Across this sample there are 100,000 to 120,000 clones, with 87% seen only once. Jointly, the top ten make up 2.5% to 3.5% of the sample.

This clone has only a few counts. The antigen this receptor binds is unknown. Base qualities are not recorded, but no much larger clone differs from it by a single base. What this sample's time point label stands for: baseline before first vaccination. The vaccinee samples were drawn from two UK trials, COV001 and COV002, one of which was a single-blind randomized controlled phase 2/3 trial testing AZD1222 (ChAdOx1 nCoV-19) in healthy adults. Trial participant PBMC samples were collected at day 0 and day 28 after the second dose for TCRbeta chain sequencing. The CDR3 runs 14 amino acids, cysteine and phenylalanine included. Just CDR3 DNA is preserved here, 42 bases in frame from base 1. The germline V gene (reference sequence) yields LGHDT for CDR1 and YNNKEL for CDR2. The germline ends are 16 bases apart after V is trimmed by 6 bases and J by 8 bases.

The starting material was peripheral blood, obtained on day 0 of AZD1222 vaccination. The sequence links TRBV3-1 (or the pseudogene TRBV3-2) to TRBJ1-4; a weak D assignment points to TRBD1 (6 bases agree). This receptor was obtained from an adult in good health. The DNA is as follows: TGTGCCAGCAGTACATCAGGGGTCAGGGAAAAACTGTTTTTT. The translation is CASSTSGVREKLFF.